This TCR beta chain was identified during a study of blood T cell repertoires in COVID-19. Whole-study context: The United States, Italy and Spain supplied acute and convalescent COVID-19 samples. T cells, B-cell-depleted T cells, or PBMCs supplied cDNA or gDNA.

There are a few counts of this clone. After removal of 4 bases from V and 1 base from J, the junction contained 10 bases not matched to a gene. Per the germline V gene, CDR1 is MNHNS and CDR2 is SASEGT. This CDR3 contains 17 residues. In the original workflow: Nucleated cell number was recorded as an estimate derived from reference gene primer amplification. Repertoires were generated with immunoSEQ multiplex PCR, while TCRdb's copy carries only in-frame clones and drops some. V, J and clone size are taken as reported in that table, and D and trimming were inferred from the DNA itself. The data contain about 330,000 clones, roughly 85% of them singletons.

The source material was peripheral blood. The receptor was isolated from a human donor in a cohort sampled during active COVID-19. This chain joins TRBV6-1 and TRBJ1-1, with TRBD1 matching 9 bases. This CDR3 reads CASSAMGQGTPNTEAFF. The CDR3 coding sequence is TGTGCCAGCAGTGCAATGGGACAGGGAACTCCGAACACTGAAGCTTTCTTT.